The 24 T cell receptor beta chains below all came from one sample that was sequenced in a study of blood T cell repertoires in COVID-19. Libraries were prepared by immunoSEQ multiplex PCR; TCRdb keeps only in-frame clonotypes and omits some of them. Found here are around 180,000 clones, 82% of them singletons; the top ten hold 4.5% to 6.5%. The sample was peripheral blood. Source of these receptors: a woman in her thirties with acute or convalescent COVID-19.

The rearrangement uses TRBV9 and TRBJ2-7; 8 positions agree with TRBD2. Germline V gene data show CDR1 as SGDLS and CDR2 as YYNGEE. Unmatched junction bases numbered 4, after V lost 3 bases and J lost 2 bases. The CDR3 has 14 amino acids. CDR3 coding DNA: TGTGCCAGCAGCGAGCGGGGGACTCCCTACGAGCAGTACTTC. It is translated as CASSERGTPYEQYF.

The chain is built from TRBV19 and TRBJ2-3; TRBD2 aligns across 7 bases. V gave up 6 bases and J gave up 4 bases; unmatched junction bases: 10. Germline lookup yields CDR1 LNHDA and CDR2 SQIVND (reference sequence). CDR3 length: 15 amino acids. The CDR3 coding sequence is TGTGCCAGTAGCTCCGGACTAGTTTCCGCAGATACGCAGTATTTT. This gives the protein CASSSGLVSADTQYF.

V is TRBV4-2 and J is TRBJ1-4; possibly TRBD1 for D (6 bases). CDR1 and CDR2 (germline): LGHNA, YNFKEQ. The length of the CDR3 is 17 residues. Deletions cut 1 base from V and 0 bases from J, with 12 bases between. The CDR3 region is CASSQVFQGTTNEKLFF. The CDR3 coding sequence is TGTGCCAGCAGCCAAGTATTTCAGGGGACAACTAATGAAAAACTGTTTTTT.

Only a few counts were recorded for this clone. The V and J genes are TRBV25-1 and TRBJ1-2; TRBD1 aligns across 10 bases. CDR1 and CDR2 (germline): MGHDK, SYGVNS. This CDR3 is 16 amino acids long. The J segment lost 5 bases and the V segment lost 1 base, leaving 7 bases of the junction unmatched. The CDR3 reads CASSEWSGTGAYGYTF. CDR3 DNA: TGTGCCAGCAGTGAATGGTCCGGGACAGGGGCTTATGGCTACACCTTC.

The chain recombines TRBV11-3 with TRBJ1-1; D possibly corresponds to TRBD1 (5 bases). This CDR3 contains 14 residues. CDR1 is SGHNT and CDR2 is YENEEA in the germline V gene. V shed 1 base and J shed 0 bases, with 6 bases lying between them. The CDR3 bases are TGTGCCAGCAGCTTAGGGGGGGTGAACACTGAAGCTTTCTTT. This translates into CASSLGGVNTEAFF.

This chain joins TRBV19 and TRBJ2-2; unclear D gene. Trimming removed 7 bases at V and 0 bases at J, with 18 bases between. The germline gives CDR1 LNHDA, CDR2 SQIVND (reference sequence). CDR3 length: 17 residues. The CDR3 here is CASKPRRAPANTGELFF. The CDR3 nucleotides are TGTGCCAGTAAACCCCGGAGAGCCCCAGCGAACACCGGGGAGCTGTTTTTT.

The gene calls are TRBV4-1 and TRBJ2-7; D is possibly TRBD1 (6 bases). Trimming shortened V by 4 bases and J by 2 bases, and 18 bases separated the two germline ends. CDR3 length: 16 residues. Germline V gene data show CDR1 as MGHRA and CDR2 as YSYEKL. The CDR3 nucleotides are TGCGCCAGCAGCCTAACGGTCGTCAGGGGAGCCTACGAGCAGTACTTC. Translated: CASSLTVVRGAYEQYF.

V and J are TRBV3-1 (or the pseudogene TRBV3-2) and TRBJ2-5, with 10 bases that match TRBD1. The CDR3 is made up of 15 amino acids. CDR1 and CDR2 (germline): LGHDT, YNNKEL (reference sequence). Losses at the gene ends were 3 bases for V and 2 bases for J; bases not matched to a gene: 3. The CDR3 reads CASSQAGQGQETQYF. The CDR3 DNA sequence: TGTGCCAGCAGCCAGGCGGGACAGGGGCAAGAGACCCAGTACTTC.

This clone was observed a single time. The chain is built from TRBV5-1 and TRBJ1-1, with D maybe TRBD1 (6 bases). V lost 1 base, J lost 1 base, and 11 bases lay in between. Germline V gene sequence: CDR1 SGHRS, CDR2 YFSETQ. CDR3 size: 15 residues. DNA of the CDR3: TGCGCCAGCAGCTTGTCCACAGGGACGAACACTGAAGCTTTCTTT. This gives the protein CASSLSTGTNTEAFF.

CDR3 in amino acids: CSAGQAPTEAFF. CDR3 sequence (DNA): TGCAGCGCCGGACAGGCCCCCACTGAAGCTTTCTTT. This rearrangement joins TRBV29-1 to TRBJ1-1; 7 nucleotides align to TRBD1. CDR3 length: 12 residues. V was pared by 7 bases and J by 4 bases, with 6 bases of the junction left unmatched. CDR1 is SQVTM and CDR2 is ANQGSEA in the germline V gene.

CDR3 coding DNA: TGTGCCAGCACTCCGGGACAGCAAGAGACCCAGTACTTC. Its translation: CASTPGQQETQYF. V usage is TRBV2 and J usage is TRBJ2-5; 7 bases map to TRBD1. CDR1 is SNHLY, CDR2 FYNNEI, per germline. The CDR3 runs 13 residues. Unmatched junction bases numbered 4, after V lost 7 bases and J lost 2 bases.

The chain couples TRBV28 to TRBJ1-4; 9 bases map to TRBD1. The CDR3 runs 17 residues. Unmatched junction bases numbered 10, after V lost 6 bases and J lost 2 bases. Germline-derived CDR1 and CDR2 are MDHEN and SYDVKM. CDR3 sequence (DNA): TGTGCCAGCAGACCCCGACAGGGGGTGGGGACTAATGAAAAACTGTTTTTT. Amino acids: CASRPRQGVGTNEKLFF.

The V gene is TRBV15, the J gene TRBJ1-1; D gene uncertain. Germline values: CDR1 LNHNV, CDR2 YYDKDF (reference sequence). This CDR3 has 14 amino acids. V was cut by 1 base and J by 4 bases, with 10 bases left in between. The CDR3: CATSRVRSTTEAFF. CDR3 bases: TGTGCCACCAGCAGAGTTCGATCTACCACTGAAGCTTTCTTT.

The CDR3, as DNA: TGTGCCAGCAGTGAAGCACAGGGGGCATACACTGAAGCTTTCTTT. Amino acids: CASSEAQGAYTEAFF. The genes are TRBV6-1 and TRBJ1-1; 9 bases line up with TRBD1. J lost 3 bases, V lost 0 bases, and 2 bases had no gene match. Germline lookup yields CDR1 MNHNS and CDR2 SASEGT. The CDR3 is made up of 15 amino acids.

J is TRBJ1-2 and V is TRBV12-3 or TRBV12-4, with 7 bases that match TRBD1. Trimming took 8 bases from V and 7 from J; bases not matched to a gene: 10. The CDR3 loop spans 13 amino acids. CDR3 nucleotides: TGTGCCAGCCGCCTCGGACAGGCGTCTGGCTACACCTTC. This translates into CASRLGQASGYTF.

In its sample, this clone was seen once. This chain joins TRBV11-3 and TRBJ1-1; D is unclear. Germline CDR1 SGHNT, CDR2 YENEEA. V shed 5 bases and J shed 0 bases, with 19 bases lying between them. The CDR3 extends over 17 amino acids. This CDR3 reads CASSRPKSAGVNTEAFF. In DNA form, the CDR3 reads TGTGCCAGCAGCCGCCCTAAGTCGGCAGGCGTGAACACTGAAGCTTTCTTT.

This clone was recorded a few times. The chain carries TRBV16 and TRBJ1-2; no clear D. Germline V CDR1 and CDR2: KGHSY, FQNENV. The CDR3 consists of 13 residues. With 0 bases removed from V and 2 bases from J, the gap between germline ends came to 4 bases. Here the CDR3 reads CASSQSPNYGYTF. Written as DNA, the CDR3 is TGTGCCAGCAGCCAATCCCCGAACTATGGCTACACCTTC.

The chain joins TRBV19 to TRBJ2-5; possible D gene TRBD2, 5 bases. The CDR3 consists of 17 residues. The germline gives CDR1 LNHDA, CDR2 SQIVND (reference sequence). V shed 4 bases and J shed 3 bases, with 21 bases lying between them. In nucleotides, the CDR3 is TGTGCCAGTAGTACCGGCCAGAGGCGGAGGACGGAAGAGACCCAGTACTTC. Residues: CASSTGQRRRTEETQYF.

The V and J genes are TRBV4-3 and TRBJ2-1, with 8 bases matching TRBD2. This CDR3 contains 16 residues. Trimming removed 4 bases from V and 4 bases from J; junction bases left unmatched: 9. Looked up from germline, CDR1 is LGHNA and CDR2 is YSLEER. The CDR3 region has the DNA TGCGCCAGCAGCCCGCGTTCGGGGGGGAAATACAATGAGCAGTTCTTC. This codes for CASSPRSGGKYNEQFF.

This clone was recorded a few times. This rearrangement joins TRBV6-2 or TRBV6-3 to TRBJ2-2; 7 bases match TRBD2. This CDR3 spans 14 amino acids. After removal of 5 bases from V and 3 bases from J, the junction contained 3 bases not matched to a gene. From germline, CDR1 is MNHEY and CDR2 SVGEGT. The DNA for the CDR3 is TGTGCCAGCAGTCCGGGGGGAGACACCGGGGAGCTGTTTTTT. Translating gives CASSPGGDTGELFF.

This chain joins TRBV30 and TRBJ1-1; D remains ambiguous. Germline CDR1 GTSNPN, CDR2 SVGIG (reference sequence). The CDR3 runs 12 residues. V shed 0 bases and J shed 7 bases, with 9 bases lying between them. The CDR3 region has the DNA TGTGCCTGGAGTGTTGTCTCAGATGAAGCTTTCTTT. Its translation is CAWSVVSDEAFF.

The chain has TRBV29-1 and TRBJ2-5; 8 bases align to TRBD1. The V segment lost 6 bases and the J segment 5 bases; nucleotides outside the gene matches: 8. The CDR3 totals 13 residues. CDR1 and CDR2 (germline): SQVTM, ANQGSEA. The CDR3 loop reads CSVNRGIWETQYF. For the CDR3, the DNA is TGCAGCGTCAACAGGGGGATTTGGGAGACCCAGTACTTC.

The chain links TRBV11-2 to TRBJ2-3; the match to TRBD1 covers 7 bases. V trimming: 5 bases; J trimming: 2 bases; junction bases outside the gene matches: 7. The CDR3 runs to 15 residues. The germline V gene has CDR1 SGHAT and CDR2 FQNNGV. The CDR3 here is CASSPRDSYTDTQYF. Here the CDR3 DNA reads TGTGCCAGCAGCCCCCGGGACAGCTACACAGATACGCAGTATTTT.

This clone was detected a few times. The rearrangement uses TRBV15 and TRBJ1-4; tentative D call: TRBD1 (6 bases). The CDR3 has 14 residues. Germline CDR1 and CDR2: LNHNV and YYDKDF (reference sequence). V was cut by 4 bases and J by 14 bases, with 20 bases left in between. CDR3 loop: CATSTRDTFRVLFF. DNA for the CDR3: TGTGCCACCAGCACCCGGGACACCTTTAGGGTTCTGTTTTTT.